The clone carrying this T cell receptor beta chain showed up many times. Using genomic DNA as the template, TCR beta VDJ and CDR3 profiling was carried out. One entry per CDR3 protein, called by TCRdb with MiXCR from the reads. Of about 160,000 distinct CDR3 sequences listed, roughly 40% are singletons. These data originate in a study of CD8+CD57+ T cells in acquired aplastic anemia. Study background: Sorting CD4+ and CD8+ cells gave DNA averaging approximately 3 ug.

V lost 2 bases to trimming and J lost 8 bases, with 12 bases between them. The CDR3 loop spans 14 amino acids. This chain links TRBV12-3 or TRBV12-4 with TRBJ1-4, with D maybe TRBD1 (5 bases). The sample comprised sorted CD4+, CD8+, or CD8+CD57+ T cells (not recorded which) from PBMCs. The TCR sequence derives from a human donor in good health. CDR3 bases: TGTGCCAGCAGTTTAAGTGGGGGTAGGGAAAAACTGTTTTTT. It encodes CASSLSGGREKLFF.